Shown below are 23 T cell receptor beta chains from a single sample sequenced in a study of blood T cell repertoires in COVID-19. Profiling relied on immunoSEQ multiplex PCR, and the TCRdb table lists in-frame clones only, not all of them. The sample lists about 230,000 clones, 75% to 85% seen once, with just under 7.5% in the top ten. Sequenced input: peripheral blood. The receptors were gathered from a woman aged 45-60 years with acute or convalescent COVID-19.

The V call is TRBV7-2, the J call TRBJ2-1; 9 bases match TRBD1. CDR1 SGHTA and CDR2 FQGNSA come from the germline V gene. The CDR3 is 15 residues long. V dropped 2 bases and J dropped 3; count of bases not matched to a gene: 2. The CDR3 nucleotides are TGTGCCAGCAGCTTAATGGGACAGGGCTACAATGAGCAGTTCTTC. This translates into CASSLMGQGYNEQFF.

The chain employs TRBV7-2 and TRBJ2-1; the D is unclear. The germline V gene encodes CDR1 SGHTA and CDR2 FQGNSA. V lost 5 bases and J lost 6, with 14 bases in between. The CDR3 length is 14 residues. The DNA for the CDR3 is TGTGCCAGCAGCGTACGGAACTACGGCAATGAGCAGTTCTTC. Protein sequence: CASSVRNYGNEQFF.

This chain joins TRBV2 and TRBJ1-3; no firm D call. The V gene lost 9 bases and the J gene lost 2 bases, with 17 bases spanning the gap. The CDR3 sequence is 15 residues long. Germline V CDR1 and CDR2: SNHLY, FYNNEI. The CDR3 bases are TGTGCCAGAGCGGGTCTGGGAAGAGCTGGAAACACCATATATTTT. Translating gives CARAGLGRAGNTIYF.

In DNA, the CDR3 is TGTGCCAGCAGTAAACCGGGACAGGGACGCGGCGAGCAGTACTTC. It translates to CASSKPGQGRGEQYF. The rearrangement joins TRBV6-6 to TRBJ2-7; 9 nucleotides line up with TRBD1. The CDR3 has 15 amino acids. CDR1 MNHNY and CDR2 SVGAGI come from the germline V gene (reference sequence). The trim removed 5 bases at V and 6 bases at J, leaving 11 bases unmatched.

The chain recombines TRBV15 with TRBJ2-1; 8 nucleotides match TRBD1. CDR1 LNHNV and CDR2 YYDKDF come from the germline V gene (reference sequence). Trimming cost V 0 bases and J 7 bases; bases outside gene matches: 11. This CDR3 is 17 amino acids long. CDR3 region: CATSRDPRTGYGNEQFF. CDR3 DNA: TGTGCCACCAGCAGAGATCCTCGGACAGGGTATGGAAATGAGCAGTTCTTC.

The rearrangement uses TRBV28 and TRBJ1-5; 10 bases map to TRBD1. The junction had 5 bases not matched to a gene; V was cut back by 6 bases and J by 6 bases. Per the germline V gene, CDR1 is MDHEN and CDR2 is SYDVKM. This CDR3 is 14 amino acids long. The chain's CDR3 is CASSLDRGLQPQHF. CDR3 in DNA: TGTGCCAGCAGCCTCGACAGGGGGCTTCAGCCCCAGCATTTT.

The rearrangement links TRBV5-1 to TRBJ1-2; 7 bases are shared with TRBD1. The CDR3 spans 13 residues. Trimming cost V 1 base and J 3 bases; bases outside gene matches: 0. Germline-derived CDR1 and CDR2 are SGHRS and YFSETQ. The CDR3 sequence is CASSLQGDYGYTF. CDR3 DNA sequence: TGCGCCAGCAGCTTGCAGGGGGACTATGGCTACACCTTC. Full variable domain (missing parts from reference TRBV5-1 and TRBJ1-2): KAGVTQTPRYLIKTRGQQVTLSCSPISGHRSVSWYQQTPGQGLQFLFEYFSETQRNKGNFPGRFSGRQFSNSRSEMNVSTLELGDSALYLCASSLQGDYGYTFGSGTRLTVV.

The V and J genes are TRBV14 and TRBJ1-4, with unresolved D. Germline V gives CDR1 SGHDN, CDR2 FVKESK. The CDR3 sequence is 17 residues long. V was trimmed by 0 bases and J by 5 bases, leaving 16 bases between them. The CDR3 here is CASSQDLAGGSNEKLFF. Here the CDR3 DNA reads TGTGCCAGCAGCCAAGATCTTGCGGGCGGGAGCAATGAAAAACTGTTTTTT.

Here the CDR3 reads CASSLFDRGKTQYF. The CDR3 DNA sequence: TGTGCCAGCAGTTTATTCGACAGGGGGAAGACCCAGTACTTC. V gene TRBV28 combines with J gene TRBJ2-5, with 9 positions matching TRBD1. The V gene's germline CDR1 is MDHEN and CDR2 SYDVKM. Unmatched junction bases numbered 3, after V lost 1 base and J lost 6 bases. The CDR3 runs to 14 residues.

This chain uses TRBV5-1 with TRBJ2-5; TRBD2 aligns across 13 bases. This CDR3 is built from 16 residues. V lost 1 base to trimming and J lost 3 bases; unmatched junction nucleotides: 3. Germline-derived CDR1 and CDR2 are SGHRS and YFSETQ. CDR3 loop: CASSLLTSGGEETQYF. The CDR3 DNA follows: TGCGCCAGCAGCTTGCTTACTAGCGGGGGGGAAGAGACCCAGTACTTC.

The chain carries TRBV7-2 and TRBJ1-2, with D uncertain. V was clipped by 2 bases and J by 8 bases, with 12 bases between them. The CDR3 has 13 amino acids. CDR1 is SGHTA and CDR2 is FQGNSA in the germline V gene. CDR3 loop: CASSLSQERGYTF. CDR3 in DNA: TGTGCCAGCAGCTTAAGTCAGGAAAGGGGCTACACCTTC.

This chain links TRBV28 with TRBJ2-2, with 11 bases identical to TRBD2. Germline V gene lookup returns CDR1 MDHEN and CDR2 SYDVKM. The junction had 3 bases not matched to a gene; V was cut back by 8 bases and J by 4 bases. The CDR3 covers 14 residues. CDR3 sequence reads: CASVAGGPTGELFF. CDR3 DNA: TGTGCCAGCGTAGCGGGAGGGCCCACCGGGGAGCTGTTTTTT.

This chain links TRBV18 with TRBJ2-4, with D tentatively TRBD2 (6 bases). This CDR3 has 16 amino acids. V lost 0 bases, J lost 5 bases, and 14 bases lay in between. CDR1 and CDR2 from the germline V gene are KGHSH and LQKENI. The CDR3 region has the DNA TGTGCCAGCTCACCACCTATCCGGGGAGGCGAAAACATTCAGTACTTC. Encoded protein: CASSPPIRGGENIQYF.

This chain uses TRBV2 with TRBJ2-7, with D possibly being TRBD2 (6 bases). V was cut by 4 bases and J by 5 bases, with 15 bases left in between. The CDR3 has 14 residues. Germline CDR1 and CDR2: SNHLY and FYNNEI. The CDR3 region has the DNA TGTGCCAGCAGTGCGGGACTCACCGACCACGAGCAGTACTTC. It specifies CASSAGLTDHEQYF. Supplemented by reference TRBV2 and TRBJ2-7, the full variable domain reads EPEVTQTPSHQVTQMGQEVILRCVPISNHLYFYWYRQILGQKVEFLVSFYNNEISEKSEIFDDQFSVERPDGSNFTLKIRSTKLEDSAMYFCASSAGLTDHEQYFGPGTRLTVT.

This clone was picked up a small number of times. This rearrangement joins TRBV28 to TRBJ2-5, with D possibly being TRBD2 (5 bases). V lost 6 bases and J lost 4, with 12 bases in between. The CDR3 runs to 13 residues. Germline CDR1 MDHEN, CDR2 SYDVKM. The DNA of the CDR3 is TGTGCCAGCAGGCAAGCGGATCTAGAGACCCAGTACTTC. Translated, it gives CASRQADLETQYF.

This clone has only a few counts. V usage is TRBV27 and J usage is TRBJ1-6; the D gene is possibly TRBD1 (6 bases). CDR3 length equals 19 residues. Germline V gene lookup returns CDR1 MNHEY and CDR2 SMNVEV (reference sequence). The V end was cut by 6 bases, the J end by 0 bases, with 21 bases between. Here the CDR3 DNA reads TGTGCCAGCAGGCCAACAGGGATTCAGCCCCTCTCCTATAATTCACCCCTCCACTTT. This gives the protein CASRPTGIQPLSYNSPLHF.

The rearrangement joins TRBV5-4 to TRBJ2-3; the match to TRBD2 covers 8 bases. The CDR3 runs to 15 residues. Germline CDR1 SGHNT, CDR2 YYREEE (reference sequence). V lost 4 bases and J lost 3; bases outside the gene matches: 7. The CDR3: CASSAPGLVTDTQYF. DNA of the CDR3: TGTGCCAGCAGCGCGCCGGGACTAGTGACAGATACGCAGTATTTT.

CDR3 sequence: CASSLTYNNEQFF. The CDR3 DNA sequence: TGTGCCAGCAGTTTGACATATAACAATGAGCAGTTCTTC. The rearrangement uses TRBV12-3 or TRBV12-4 and TRBJ2-1; D is uncertain. V was pared by 3 bases and J by 5 bases, with 8 bases between. This CDR3 spans 13 amino acids.

This clone was recorded only once. This rearrangement joins TRBV19 to TRBJ2-2, with D perhaps TRBD2 (5 bases). V was cut by 5 bases and J by 3 bases, with 10 bases left in between. CDR3 size: 14 residues. Germline lookup yields CDR1 LNHDA and CDR2 SQIVND (reference sequence). The chain's CDR3 is CASSAGIYTGELFF. In nucleotides, the CDR3 is TGTGCCAGTAGTGCCGGGATTTACACCGGGGAGCTGTTTTTT. The entire variable domain, with the rest obtained from reference TRBV19 and TRBJ2-2, is as follows: DGGITQSPKYLFRKEGQNVTLSCEQNLNHDAMYWYRQDPGQGLRLIYYSQIVNDFQKGDIAEGYSVSREKKESFPLTVTSAQKNPTAFYLCASSAGIYTGELFFGEGSRLTVL.

This rearrangement joins TRBV6-5 to TRBJ2-5; the match to TRBD1 covers 9 bases. From germline, CDR1 is MNHEY and CDR2 SVGAGI. This CDR3 is built from 15 residues. Losses at the gene ends were 4 bases for V and 4 bases for J; bases not matched to a gene: 7. The CDR3 nucleotides are TGTGCCAGCAGTTTCAGCCGGACAGGGGCAGAGACCCAGTACTTC. Its translation is CASSFSRTGAETQYF.

The chain recombines TRBV5-8 with TRBJ2-1; 9 bases are a match to TRBD1. CDR1 is SGHTS, CDR2 YDEGEE, per germline. CDR3 length: 15 residues. Trimming at V came to 6 bases and at J to 7 bases, leaving 11 bases not matched to a gene. The CDR3: CASTLGGQGRNEQFF. CDR3 coding DNA: TGTGCCAGCACCCTTGGGGGACAGGGCAGGAATGAGCAGTTCTTC.

This clone has a handful of counts. This chain connects TRBV30 to TRBJ1-3; TRBD1 might be the D (5 bases). This CDR3 contains 15 residues. Trimming removed 2 bases at V and 8 bases at J, with 19 bases between. Germline V lookup: CDR1 GTSNPN, CDR2 SVGIG (reference sequence). CDR3 sequence: CAWSSGGSSRHTIYF. The CDR3 DNA follows: TGTGCCTGGAGTTCGGGGGGATCCTCGCGACACACCATATATTTT.

J is TRBJ1-1 and V is TRBV11-2; weak D call: TRBD1 (6 bases). This CDR3 region has 16 residues. Germline-derived CDR1 and CDR2 are SGHAT and FQNNGV. Trimming pared 5 bases from V and 4 bases from J, leaving 20 bases between. As DNA, the CDR3 is TGTGCCAGCAGCGATACTACAGGGATCGTAGGCACTGAAGCTTTCTTT. This sequence encodes CASSDTTGIVGTEAFF.